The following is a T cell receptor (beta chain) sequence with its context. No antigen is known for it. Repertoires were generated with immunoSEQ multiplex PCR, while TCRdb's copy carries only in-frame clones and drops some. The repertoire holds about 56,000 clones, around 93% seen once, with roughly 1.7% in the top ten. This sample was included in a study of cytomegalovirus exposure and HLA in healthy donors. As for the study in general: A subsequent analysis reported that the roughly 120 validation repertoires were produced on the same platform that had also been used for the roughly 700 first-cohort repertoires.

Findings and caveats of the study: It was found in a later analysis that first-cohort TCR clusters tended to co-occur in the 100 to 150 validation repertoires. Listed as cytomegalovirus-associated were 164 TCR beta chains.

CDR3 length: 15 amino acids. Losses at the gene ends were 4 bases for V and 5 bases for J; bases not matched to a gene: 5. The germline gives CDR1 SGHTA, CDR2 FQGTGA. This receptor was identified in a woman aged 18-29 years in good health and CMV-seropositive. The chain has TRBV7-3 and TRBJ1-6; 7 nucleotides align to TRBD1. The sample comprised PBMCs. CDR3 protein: CASSSTGTDNSPLHF. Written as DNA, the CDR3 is TGTGCCAGCAGCTCCACCGGGACAGATAATTCACCCCTCCACTTT.